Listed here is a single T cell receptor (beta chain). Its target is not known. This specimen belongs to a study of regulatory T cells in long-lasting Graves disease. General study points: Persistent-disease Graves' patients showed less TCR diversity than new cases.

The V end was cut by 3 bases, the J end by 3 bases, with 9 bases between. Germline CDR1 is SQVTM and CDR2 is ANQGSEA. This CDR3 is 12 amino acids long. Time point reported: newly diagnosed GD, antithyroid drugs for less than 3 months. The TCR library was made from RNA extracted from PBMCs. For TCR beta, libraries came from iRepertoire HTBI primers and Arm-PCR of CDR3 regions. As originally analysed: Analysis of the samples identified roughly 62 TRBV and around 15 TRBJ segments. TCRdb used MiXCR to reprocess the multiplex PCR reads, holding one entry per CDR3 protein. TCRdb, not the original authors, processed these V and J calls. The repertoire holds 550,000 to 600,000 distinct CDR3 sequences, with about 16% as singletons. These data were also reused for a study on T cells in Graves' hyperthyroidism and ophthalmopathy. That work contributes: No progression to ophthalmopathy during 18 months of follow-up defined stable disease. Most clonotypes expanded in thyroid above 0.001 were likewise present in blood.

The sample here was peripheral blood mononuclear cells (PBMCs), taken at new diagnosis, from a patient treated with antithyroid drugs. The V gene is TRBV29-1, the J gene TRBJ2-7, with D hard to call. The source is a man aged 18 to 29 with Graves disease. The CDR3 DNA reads TGCAGCGTTGAGTCGCTAGACTACGAGCAGTACTTC. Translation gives CSVESLDYEQYF.